The clone carrying this TCR beta chain was seen a handful of times. What it binds is unknown. The CDR3 totals 16 residues. Germline loops: CDR1 SGHRS, CDR2 YFSETQ. V gave up 4 bases and J gave up 5 bases, with 21 bases separating them. The data were obtained in a study of identical twins. MiXCR, run by TCRdb on the 5' RACE reads, gives a single entry per CDR3 protein. The sample shows around 280,000 distinct CDR3 sequences, roughly 8.6% of them seen only once. General study points: Twins shared out-of-frame alpha sequences with excess low generation probability.

The data also belong to a second study, concerning yellow fever vaccine responses in identical twins. This second study says: The authors reported partly convergent, partly personalized vaccine responses in identical twins.

The material sequenced was memory (CD45RO+) T cells sorted from blood. The sequence was collected from a woman between 18 and 29 years old in good health. The chain links TRBV5-1 to TRBJ2-5, with D possibly matching TRBD1 (6 bases). DNA for the CDR3: TGCGCCAGCAGCCAGGGGTTAGTGGGGACGGCTGAGACCCAGTACTTC. This sequence encodes CASSQGLVGTAETQYF. The variable domain in full, with the rest retrieved from reference TRBV5-1 and TRBJ2-5, is KAGVTQTPRYLIKTRGQQVTLSCSPISGHRSVSWYQQTPGQGLQFLFEYFSETQRNKGNFPGRFSGRQFSNSRSEMNVSTLELGDSALYLCASSQGLVGTAETQYFGPGTRLLVL.